A single sample is the source of the 5 T cell receptor beta chains below, sequenced in a study of cytomegalovirus exposure and HLA in healthy donors (dated by TCRdb to about 2017). The method was the immunoSEQ multiplex PCR assay. For the multiplex PCR, a mixture combining 60 forward primers for TCR Vbeta segments and 13 reverse primers for TCR Jbeta segments was used. The table comes from immuneACCESS by way of TCRdb, which keeps in-frame sequences with V and J called. Part of the clones is missing from these tables; in studies checked, under half for an unresolved V gene and the rest for unknown reasons. This sample gives around 200,000 clones in total; 60% to 80% of them show up just once. The leading ten clones occupy around 1.8% of the sample. The sequenced sample was PBMCs. These receptors came from a man between 18 and 35 years old in good health and CMV-seronegative.

This rearrangement joins TRBV5-4 to TRBJ2-2, with D hard to call. Trimming cost V 0 bases and J 6 bases, with 3 bases left between them. The CDR3 length is 12 residues. Germline values: CDR1 SGHNT, CDR2 YYREEE (reference sequence). The CDR3 region has the DNA TGTGCCAGCAGCTTGGCGGCCGGGGAGCTGTTTTTT. Translated: CASSLAAGELFF.

The rearrangement joins TRBV7-6 to TRBJ1-1; 9 positions match TRBD1. V gave up 5 bases and J gave up 6 bases; unmatched junction bases: 7. The V gene's germline CDR1 is SGHVS and CDR2 FNYEAQ. The CDR3 is 14 residues long. The CDR3 DNA reads as TGTGCCAGCAGCCAAGGGGGACAGGGTGCTGAAGCTTTCTTT. This encodes CASSQGGQGAEAFF.

The chain recombines TRBV27 with TRBJ1-2, with D possibly being TRBD1 (6 bases). This CDR3 region has 15 residues. Germline-derived CDR1 and CDR2 are MNHEY and SMNVEV (reference sequence). The V and J ends lost 5 bases and 1 base respectively, with 14 bases between them. The CDR3 DNA follows: TGTGCCAGCAGTCCCGAACAGGGAATTAACTATGGCTACACCTTC. Encoded protein: CASSPEQGINYGYTF.

The J gene is TRBJ2-7, the V gene TRBV12-2; the table gives TRBD1 as D, unverified against the DNA. TRBV12-2 constitutes a pseudogene. This CDR3 comprises 19 residues. The CDR3 protein is CASRLARAGVLFHLYEQSF. CDR3 sequence (DNA): TGTGCAAGTCGCTTAGCGCGTGCAGGGGTCCTTTTCCATCTCTACGAGCAGTCCTTC.

V gene TRBV9 combines with J gene TRBJ2-1, with 14 bases that match TRBD2. This CDR3 spans 20 amino acids. Trimming took 1 base from V and 8 from J; bases not matched to a gene: 17. The germline V gene has CDR1 SGDLS and CDR2 YYNGEE. The CDR3 DNA reads TGTGCCAGCAGCGTACCCCCGGGACTAGCGGGAGAGGCCGGGGGGCATGAGCAGTTCTTC. This encodes CASSVPPGLAGEAGGHEQFF.